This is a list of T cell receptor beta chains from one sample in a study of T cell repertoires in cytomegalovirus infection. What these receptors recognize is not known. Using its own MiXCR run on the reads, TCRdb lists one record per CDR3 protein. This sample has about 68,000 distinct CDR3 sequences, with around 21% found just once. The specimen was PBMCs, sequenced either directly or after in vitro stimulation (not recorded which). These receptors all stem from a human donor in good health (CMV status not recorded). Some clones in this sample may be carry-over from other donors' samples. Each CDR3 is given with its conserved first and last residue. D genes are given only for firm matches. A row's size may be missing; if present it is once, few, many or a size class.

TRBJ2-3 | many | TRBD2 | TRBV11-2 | CASSLAGYTDTQYF | TGTGCCAGCAGTCTAGCGGGGTACACAGATACGCAGTATTTT
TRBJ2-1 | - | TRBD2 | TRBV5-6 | CASSYLTGTSGRAGYNEQFF | TGTGCCAGCAGCTACCTCACCGGGACTAGCGGGAGGGCCGGGTACAATGAGCAGTTCTTC
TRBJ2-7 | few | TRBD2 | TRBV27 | CASSTGLAGDEQYF | TGTGCCAGCAGCACGGGACTAGCGGGAGATGAGCAGTACTTC
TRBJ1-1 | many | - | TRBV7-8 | CASSLALMGLGENTEAFF | TGTGCCAGCAGCTTAGCTTTGATGGGGTTAGGAGAGAACACTGAAGCTTTCTTT
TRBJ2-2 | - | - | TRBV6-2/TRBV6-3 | CASSYEGVWTGELFF | TGTGCCAGCAGTTACGAGGGGGTGTGGACCGGGGAGCTGTTTTTT
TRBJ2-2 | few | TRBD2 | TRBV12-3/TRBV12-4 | CASNKSGRGTGELFF | TGTGCCAGCAACAAAAGCGGGAGGGGCACCGGGGAGCTGTTTTTT
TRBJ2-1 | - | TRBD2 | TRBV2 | CASRSGGHEQFF | TGTGCCAGCCGTTCGGGGGGTCATGAGCAGTTCTTC
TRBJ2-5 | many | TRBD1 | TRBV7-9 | CASSTDRGAAETQYF | TGTGCCAGCAGCACGGACAGGGGCGCGGCAGAGACCCAGTACTTC
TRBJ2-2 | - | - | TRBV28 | CASSSPSGSGELFF | TGTGCCAGCAGTTCCCCCTCGGGGTCCGGGGAGCTGTTTTTT
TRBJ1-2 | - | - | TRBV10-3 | CAISESSGDYGYTF | TGTGCCATCAGTGAGTCGTCGGGGGACTATGGCTACACCTTC
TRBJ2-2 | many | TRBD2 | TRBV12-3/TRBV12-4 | CASSGTSGATGELFF | TGTGCCAGCAGTGGGACTAGCGGGGCCACCGGGGAGCTGTTTTTT
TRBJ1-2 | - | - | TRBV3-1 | CASSQDPSQDYGYTF | TGTGCCAGCAGCCAAGATCCGTCACAGGACTATGGCTACACCTTC
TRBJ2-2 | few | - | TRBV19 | CASSTPTGTRLTGELFF | TGTGCCAGTAGTACACCCACCGGGACAAGACTCACCGGGGAGCTGTTTTTT
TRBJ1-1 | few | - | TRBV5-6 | CASSLARPGRGGTEAFF | TGTGCCAGCAGCTTGGCCCGCCCAGGGCGGGGTGGCACTGAAGCTTTCTTT
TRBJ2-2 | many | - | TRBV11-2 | CASSSGLNTGELFF | TGTGCCAGCAGCTCGGGACTCAACACCGGGGAGCTGTTTTTT
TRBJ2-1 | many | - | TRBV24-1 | CATSDLYGDGYNEQFF | TGTGCCACCAGTGATTTGTACGGGGACGGATACAATGAGCAGTTCTTC
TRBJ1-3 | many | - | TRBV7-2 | CASSYDSGSGNTIYF | TGTGCCAGCAGCTATGACAGTGGGAGTGGAAACACCATATATTTT
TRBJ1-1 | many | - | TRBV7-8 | CASSLDRDTEAFF | TGTGCCAGCAGCTTAGACAGGGACACTGAAGCTTTCTTT
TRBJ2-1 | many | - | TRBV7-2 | CASSLQGLIDNEQFF | TGTGCCAGCAGCTTACAGGGATTGATTGACAATGAGCAGTTCTTC
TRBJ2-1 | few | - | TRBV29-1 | CSVAPNEQFF | TGCAGCGTTGCACCCAATGAGCAGTTCTTC
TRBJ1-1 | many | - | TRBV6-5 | CASAGQNTEAFF | TGTGCCAGCGCGGGACAGAACACTGAAGCTTTCTTT
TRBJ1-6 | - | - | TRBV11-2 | CASSLRVNNSPLHF | TGTGCCAGCAGCTTAAGAGTAAATAATTCACCCCTCCACTTT
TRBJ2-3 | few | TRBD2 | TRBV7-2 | CASSLDGLAGTDTQYF | TGTGCCAGCAGCTTAGACGGACTAGCGGGCACAGATACGCAGTATTTT
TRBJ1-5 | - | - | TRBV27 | CASSTFAGSNQPQHF | TGTGCCAGCAGCACCTTTGCAGGGTCCAATCAGCCCCAGCATTTT
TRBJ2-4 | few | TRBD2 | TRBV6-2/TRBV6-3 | CASSLWTGGSSLVKNIQYF | TGTGCCAGCAGTCTTTGGACTGGCGGGAGTAGTTTAGTCAAAAACATTCAGTACTTC
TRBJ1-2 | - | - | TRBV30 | CAWSPLGGYTF | TGTGCCTGGAGTCCTCTGGGTGGCTACACCTTC
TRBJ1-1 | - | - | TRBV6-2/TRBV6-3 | CASNTGSNSEAFF | TGTGCCAGCAATACAGGGTCAAATTCTGAAGCTTTCTTT
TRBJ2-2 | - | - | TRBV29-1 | CSVSHGTGELFF | TGCAGCGTTAGCCACGGGACCGGGGAGCTGTTTTTT
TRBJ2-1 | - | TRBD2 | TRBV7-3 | CASSTPGTSGRTYNEQFF | TGTGCCAGCAGCACCCCCGGGACTAGCGGGAGAACTTACAATGAGCAGTTCTTC
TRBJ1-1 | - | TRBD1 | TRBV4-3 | CASSQEPGTGNTEAFF | TGCGCCAGCAGCCAAGAGCCCGGGACAGGGAACACTGAAGCTTTCTTT
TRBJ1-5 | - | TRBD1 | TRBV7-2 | CASSPGQGGGQPQHF | TGTGCCAGCAGCCCGGGACAGGGAGGAGGTCAGCCCCAGCATTTT
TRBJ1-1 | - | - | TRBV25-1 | CATSSGQGTEAFF | TGTGCCACCTCTTCGGGGCAGGGGACTGAAGCTTTCTTT
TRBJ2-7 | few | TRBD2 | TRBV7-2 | CASSSGRGAYEQYF | TGTGCCAGCAGCTCCGGACGGGGGGCCTACGAGCAGTACTTC
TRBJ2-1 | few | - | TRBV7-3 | CASSSGTTNEQFF | TGTGCCAGCAGCTCCGGGACAACCAATGAGCAGTTCTTC
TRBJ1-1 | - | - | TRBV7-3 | CASSPRGLNTEAFF | TGTGCCAGCAGCCCCAGGGGTTTGAACACTGAAGCTTTCTTT
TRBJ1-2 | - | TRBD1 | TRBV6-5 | CASSYVSFGTGNGYTF | TGTGCCAGCAGTTACGTGTCTTTTGGGACAGGGAATGGCTACACCTTC
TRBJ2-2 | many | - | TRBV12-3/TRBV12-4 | CATSILTNTGELFF | TGTGCCACTTCAATTCTAACGAACACCGGGGAGCTGTTTTTT
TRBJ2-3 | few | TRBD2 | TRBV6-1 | CASRKTSGTDTQYF | TGTGCCAGCAGAAAGACTAGCGGGACAGATACGCAGTATTTT
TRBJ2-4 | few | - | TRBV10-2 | CASSESFPGANKNIQYF | TGCGCCAGCAGTGAGTCTTTCCCAGGGGCCAACAAAAACATTCAGTACTTC
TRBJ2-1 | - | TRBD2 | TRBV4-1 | CASSQDIAGYNEQFF | TGCGCCAGCAGCCAAGATATAGCGGGGTACAATGAGCAGTTCTTC
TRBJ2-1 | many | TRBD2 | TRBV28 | CASSFVRLSVAGGLGEQFF | TGTGCCAGCAGTTTCGTACGTTTGTCGGTAGCGGGAGGGCTGGGTGAGCAGTTCTTC
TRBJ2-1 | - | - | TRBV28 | CASSFTVSYNEQFF | TGTGCCAGCAGTTTTACTGTATCCTACAATGAGCAGTTCTTC
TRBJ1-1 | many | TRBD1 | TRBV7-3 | CASSPGTGTTEAFF | TGTGCCAGCAGCCCGGGGACAGGAACCACTGAAGCTTTCTTT
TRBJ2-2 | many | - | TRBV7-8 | CASSEDITDTGELFF | TGTGCCAGCAGCGAGGACATCACAGACACCGGGGAGCTGTTTTTT
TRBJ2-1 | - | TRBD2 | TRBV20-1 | CSARDQEREIYNEQFF | TGCAGTGCTAGAGATCAGGAGCGGGAGATCTACAATGAGCAGTTCTTC
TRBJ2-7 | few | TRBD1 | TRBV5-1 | CASSYGQGPWEQYF | TGCGCCAGCAGCTACGGACAGGGCCCCTGGGAGCAGTACTTC
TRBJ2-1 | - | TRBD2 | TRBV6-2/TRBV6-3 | CASSLGPGLADIYSYNEQFF | TGTGCCAGCAGCCTGGGGCCGGGACTAGCGGATATATACTCCTACAATGAGCAGTTCTTC
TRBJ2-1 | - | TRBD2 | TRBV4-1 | CASSHRTSGTNEQFF | TGCGCCAGCAGCCACAGGACTAGCGGGACCAATGAGCAGTTCTTC
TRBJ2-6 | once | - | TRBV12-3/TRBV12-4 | CASSLSGNRGANVLTF | TGTGCCAGCAGTTTGTCAGGGAACCGTGGGGCCAACGTCCTGACTTTC
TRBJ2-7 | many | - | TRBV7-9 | CASSLDGSPSYEQYF | TGTGCCAGCAGCTTAGATGGGAGTCCCTCCTACGAGCAGTACTTC
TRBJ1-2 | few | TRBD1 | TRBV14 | CASSRGQGADYGYTF | TGTGCCAGCAGCCGGGGACAGGGGGCTGACTATGGCTACACCTTC
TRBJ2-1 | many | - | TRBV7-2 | CASSSISVQFNEQFF | TGTGCCAGCAGCTCAATAAGTGTTCAATTCAATGAGCAGTTCTTC
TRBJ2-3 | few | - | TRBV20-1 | CSARSPTSTDTQYF | TGCAGTGCTAGGAGTCCTACTAGCACAGATACGCAGTATTTT
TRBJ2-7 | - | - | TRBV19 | CASSPSASYEQYF | TGTGCCAGTAGTCCGTCAGCGTCCTACGAGCAGTACTTC
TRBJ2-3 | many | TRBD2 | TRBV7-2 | CASSLWLAGDTDTQYF | TGTGCCAGCAGCTTATGGCTAGCGGGAGACACAGATACGCAGTATTTT
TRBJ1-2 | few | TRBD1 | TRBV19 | CASSSPLRDSYGYTF | TGTGCCAGTAGTAGCCCCCTCCGGGACAGCTATGGCTACACCTTC
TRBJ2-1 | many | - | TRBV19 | CASSIEGLGTNEQFF | TGTGCCAGTAGTATAGAGGGACTCGGAACCAATGAGCAGTTCTTC
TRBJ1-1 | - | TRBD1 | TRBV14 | CASSQEDWTGGYGEAFF | TGTGCCAGCAGCCAAGAAGACTGGACAGGGGGTTATGGTGAAGCTTTCTTT
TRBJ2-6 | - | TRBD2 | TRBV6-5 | CASSYSGGAGANVLTF | TGTGCCAGCAGTTACTCGGGGGGGGCTGGGGCCAACGTCCTGACTTTC
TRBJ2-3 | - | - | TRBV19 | CASSIDPGSATQYF | TGTGCCAGTAGTATAGATCCGGGTAGTGCCACGCAGTATTTT